The rows below give T cell receptor beta chains drawn from one sample of a study of cytomegalovirus exposure and HLA in healthy donors. TCRdb's table, derived via immunoSEQ multiplex PCR, lists solely in-frame clones and lacks some. The repertoire holds about 190,000 clones, with approximately 80% as singletons. Sample: PBMCs. The receptors stem from a man aged 18 to 29 in good health and CMV-seropositive. CDR3s include the opening cysteine and the closing phenylalanine or tryptophan. Fields, in order: J gene, clone size, D gene, V gene, CDR3 protein, CDR3 DNA. A D gene is named only where the DNA matches it firmly. Clone size is not always given. Where it is, it says once, few, many or a class for expanded clones.

>TRBJ2-7|NA|NA|TRBV28
CASSLVQGAERQYF
TGTGCCAGCAGTTTAGTACAGGGTGCGGAACGGCAGTACTTC
>TRBJ2-7|NA|TRBD1|TRBV5-1
CASSPGTGGGREQYF
TGCGCCAGCAGCCCGGGGACAGGGGGAGGTCGGGAGCAGTACTTC
>TRBJ2-7|NA|NA|TRBV19
CASSAGSAYEQYF
TGTGCCAGTAGTGCAGGGTCGGCCTACGAGCAGTACTTC
>TRBJ2-1|NA|TRBD2|TRBV5-1
CASSSKRAGVAYNEQFF
TGCGCCAGCAGCTCAAAACGAGCGGGAGTAGCCTACAATGAGCAGTTCTTC
>TRBJ2-7|once|TRBD2|TRBV5-4
CASSGWGREGYEQYF
TGTGCCAGCAGCGGGTGGGGTCGGGAGGGCTACGAGCAGTACTTC
>TRBJ2-6|NA|NA|TRBV28
CASSQGDNVLTF
TGTGCCAGCTCACAGGGTGACAACGTCCTGACTTTC
>TRBJ2-3|NA|NA|TRBV19
CASRVDRVTDTQYF
TGTGCCAGTAGGGTGGACAGAGTGACAGATACGCAGTATTTT
>TRBJ2-3|NA|TRBD2|TRBV28
CASSLRPSAGEATDTQYF
TGTGCCAGCAGTTTGAGGCCGAGCGCGGGAGAGGCGACAGATACGCAGTATTTT
>TRBJ2-7|NA|TRBD2|TRBV9
CASSPRTSGTYEQYF
TGTGCCAGCAGCCCAAGGACTAGCGGCACCTACGAGCAGTACTTC
>TRBJ1-2|NA|TRBD1|TRBV6-1
CASSGTAGTGGPGYTF
TGTGCCAGCAGTGGTACCGCCGGGACAGGGGGCCCTGGCTACACCTTC
>TRBJ2-1|NA|TRBD2|TRBV19
CASRAIRAGGTYNEQFF
TGTGCCAGTAGGGCGATCAGAGCGGGAGGCACCTACAATGAGCAGTTCTTC
>TRBJ2-2|NA|TRBD1|TRBV28
CASSRWGQGANTGELFF
TGTGCCAGCAGCCGATGGGGACAGGGGGCGAACACCGGGGAGCTGTTTTTT
>TRBJ1-3|NA|NA|TRBV27
CASSLGSRQTQYF
TGTGCCAGCAGTTTAGGTAGCCGGCAGACCCAATATTTT
>TRBJ1-1|NA|NA|TRBV28
CASRPPEGNTEAFF
TGTGCCAGCAGACCACCGGAGGGAAACACTGAAGCTTTCTTT
>TRBJ2-1|NA|NA|TRBV29-1
CSVRPTGGRKNEQFF
TGCAGCGTTCGACCCACAGGTGGGAGGAAGAATGAGCAGTTCTTC
>TRBJ1-5|NA|TRBD1|TRBV28
CASRYYPGQGNPQHF
TGTGCCAGCAGGTATTATCCGGGACAGGGGAACCCCCAGCATTTT
>TRBJ2-1|NA|TRBD2|TRBV6-1
CAGGRLAGAYNEQFF
TGTGCCGGGGGGAGACTAGCGGGAGCCTACAATGAGCAGTTCTTC
>TRBJ2-1|NA|NA|TRBV6-5
CASRLGGGGILQQFF
TGTGCCAGCAGACTAGGGGGGGGTGGTATACTTCAGCAGTTCTTC
>TRBJ2-4|NA|TRBD2|TRBV11-1
CASSLGYLAGASF
TGTGCCAGCAGCTTAGGATATCTAGCGGGAGCCTCCTTC
>TRBJ2-1|once|NA|TRBV27
CASSPETGSSYNEQFF
TGTGCCAGCAGCCCAGAAACAGGGAGCTCCTACAATGAGCAGTTCTTC
>TRBJ2-3|NA|TRBD1|TRBV7-8
CASSLGDRADTQYF
TGTGCCAGCAGCTTAGGGGACAGGGCAGATACGCAGTATTTT
>TRBJ2-5|NA|TRBD2|TRBV4-1
CASSQVTSGRETQYF
TGCGCCAGCAGCCAAGTGACTAGCGGGAGGGAGACCCAGTACTTC
>TRBJ2-5|once|TRBD2|TRBV28
CASRGVRVAQETQYF
TGTGCCAGCCGGGGGGTTAGGGTGGCCCAAGAGACCCAGTACTTC
>TRBJ2-1|NA|NA|TRBV19
CASSICEQFF
TGTGCCAGTAGTATCTGTGAGCAGTTCTTC
>TRBJ2-7|NA|NA|TRBV4-1
CASSQDGDSSYEQYF
TGCGCCAGCAGCCAAGACGGGGACTCCTCCTACGAGCAGTACTTC
>TRBJ2-5|NA|TRBD1|TRBV2
CASSSGTGGLETQYF
TGTGCCAGCAGTTCCGGGACAGGGGGATTAGAGACCCAGTACTTC
>TRBJ2-1|NA|NA|TRBV7-2
CASSPGSVSYNEQFF
TGTGCCAGCAGCCCGGGGAGCGTATCTTACAATGAGCAGTTCTTC
>TRBJ1-1|NA|TRBD1|TRBV2
CASSVGQGMNTEAFF
TGTGCCAGCAGTGTCGGACAGGGAATGAACACTGAAGCTTTCTTT
>TRBJ2-2|few|TRBD1|TRBV7-9
CAMGQGTTGELFF
TGTGCCATGGGACAGGGGACCACCGGGGAGCTGTTTTTT
>TRBJ1-3|NA|TRBD1|TRBV11-2
CASRLGGFQGATGNTIYF
TGTGCCAGCAGGTTGGGGGGGTTTCAGGGGGCGACCGGAAACACCATATATTTT
>TRBJ2-6|NA|NA|TRBV18
CASSLQGSGANVLTF
TGTGCCAGCTCACTGCAGGGCTCTGGGGCCAACGTCCTGACTTTC
>TRBJ2-7|NA|TRBD2|TRBV7-7
CASSPYSGTFSYEQYF
TGTGCCAGCAGTCCCTATAGCGGGACCTTCTCCTACGAGCAGTACTTC
>TRBJ2-1|few|NA|TRBV14
CAGPLHFSRYDLLVNEQFF
TGTGCCGGCCCGCTCCACTTCTCTCGTTACGACTTACTTGTAAATGAGCAGTTCTTC
>TRBJ2-5|NA|TRBD1|TRBV5-1
CASSLTGVDETQYF
TGCGCCAGCAGCCTGACAGGGGTGGACGAGACCCAGTACTTC
>TRBJ2-7|NA|NA|TRBV7-2
CASSLEAARTYEQYF
TGTGCCAGCAGCTTAGAGGCGGCCCGCACCTACGAGCAGTACTTC
>TRBJ1-1|once|NA|TRBV5-1
CASSSDLGGTEAFF
TGCGCCAGCAGCTCTGACCTAGGGGGCACTGAAGCTTTCTTT
>TRBJ2-7|NA|NA|TRBV7-2
CASSLYSSYEQYF
TGTGCCAGCAGCTTATACAGCTCCTACGAGCAGTACTTC
>TRBJ2-7|NA|TRBD2|TRBV6-1
CASRRTSASYEQYF
TGTGCCAGCAGGAGGACTAGCGCTTCCTACGAGCAGTACTTC
>TRBJ1-1|NA|NA|TRBV5-4
CASSLLEAPSTEAFF
TGTGCCAGCAGCTTGTTGGAGGCTCCTAGCACTGAAGCTTTCTTT
>TRBJ2-2|NA|NA|TRBV7-3
CASRERDTGELFF
TGTGCCAGCAGAGAACGAGATACCGGGGAGCTGTTTTTT
>TRBJ2-7|NA|TRBD2|TRBV5-6
CASSTIAGVVHEQYF
TGTGCCAGCAGCACAATAGCGGGAGTCGTACACGAGCAGTACTTC